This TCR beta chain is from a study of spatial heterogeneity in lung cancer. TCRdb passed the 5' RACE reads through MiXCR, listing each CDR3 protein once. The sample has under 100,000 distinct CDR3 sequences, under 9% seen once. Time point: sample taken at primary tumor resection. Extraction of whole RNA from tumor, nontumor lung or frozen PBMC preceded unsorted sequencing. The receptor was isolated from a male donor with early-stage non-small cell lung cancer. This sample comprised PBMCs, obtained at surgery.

The CDR3 nucleotides read TGTGCCAGCAGCCAAGGCCTACAGGGGAGAGGGAGCACAGATACGCAGTATTTT. Residues: CASSQGLQGRGSTDTQYF. This chain uses TRBV4-2 with TRBJ2-3, with TRBD1 identical over 7 bases. Per germline, CDR1 LGHNA and CDR2 YNFKEQ. The CDR3 is 18 residues long. V lost 1 base, J lost 0 bases, and 10 bases stayed unmatched.